These 23 T cell receptor beta chains share one sample of origin, sequenced in a study of T cells in Graves' hyperthyroidism and ophthalmopathy. RNA transcripts provided the source from which TCR beta CDR3 regions were amplified. First-round RT-PCR with HTBI primers amplified the TCR CDR3 region. TCRdb re-called the multiplex PCR reads through MiXCR, storing one row per CDR3 protein. The table shows some 720,000 distinct CDR3 sequences, with 15% to 20% occurring only once. Input material: blood. The receptors derive from a man aged 18 to 29 with Graves' hyperthyroidism.

The chain has TRBV19 and TRBJ1-2, with TRBD1 as a possible D gene (5 bases). The germline CDR1 and CDR2 sequences are LNHDA and SQIVND (reference sequence). CDR3 length equals 15 residues. V was shortened by 7 bases and J by 0 bases, with 15 bases between the two germline ends. Here the CDR3 DNA reads TGTGCCAGTACCCAAACTGGGACCACTAACTATGGCTACACCTTC. This encodes CASTQTGTTNYGYTF.

This clonotype was seen only a few times. The gene calls are TRBV20-1 and TRBJ2-2; maybe TRBD1 (5 bases). CDR1 is DFQATT, CDR2 SNEGSKA, per germline (reference sequence). The CDR3 totals 16 residues. V was pared by 1 base and J by 1 base, with 13 bases between. The CDR3 is CSARVGPRQNTGELFF. DNA of the CDR3: TGCAGTGCTAGAGTGGGGCCGCGACAGAACACCGGGGAGCTGTTTTTT.

The genes are TRBV4-3 and TRBJ1-1; 8 bases align to TRBD1. Germline assignment: CDR1 LGHNA and CDR2 YSLEER. The CDR3 is 15 residues long. The J segment lost 6 bases and the V segment lost 3 bases, leaving 9 bases of the junction unmatched. This CDR3 is CASSHGPDRDAEAFF. The CDR3 bases are TGCGCCAGCAGCCATGGCCCGGACAGGGACGCTGAAGCTTTCTTT.

This clonotype appeared many times. The chain carries TRBV12-3 or TRBV12-4 and TRBJ2-7, with 7 bases that match TRBD2. This CDR3 has 14 amino acids. V lost 4 bases to trimming and J lost 7 bases; unmatched junction nucleotides: 10. The CDR3 coding sequence is TGTGCCAGCAGTTCCGGGGGGACCCCTTGGGAGCAGTACTTC. Amino acid sequence: CASSSGGTPWEQYF.

This clonotype was seen ten or more times. The chain is built from TRBV30 and TRBJ1-5, with D possibly being TRBD1 (5 bases). The CDR3 has 15 residues. V was cut by 0 bases and J by 9 bases, with 18 bases left in between. Germline values: CDR1 GTSNPN, CDR2 SVGIG (reference sequence). Here the CDR3 DNA reads TGTGCCTGGAGTGTACGAGGGCAGGGCAGTAGGCCCCAGCATTTT. This gives the protein CAWSVRGQGSRPQHF.

The V call is TRBV30, the J call TRBJ2-5; TRBD2 agrees at 10 bases. Germline trimming cut 2 bases from V and 2 bases from J; bases unmatched to any gene: 5. From germline, CDR1 is GTSNPN and CDR2 SVGIG (reference sequence). The CDR3 is made up of 15 amino acids. In nucleotides, the CDR3 is TGTGCCTGGAGTTCAGGGACTAGCGTACAAGAGACCCAGTACTTC. It yields the protein CAWSSGTSVQETQYF.

This clonotype was detected many times. The chain uses TRBV12-5 and TRBJ1-5; tentative D call: TRBD1 (5 bases). There are 12 residues in the CDR3. Deletions cut 8 bases from V and 6 bases from J, with 11 bases between. Germline V gene lookup returns CDR1 LGHNT and CDR2 FRNRAP. The chain's CDR3 is CASRSGGQPQHF. CDR3 coding DNA: TGTGCTAGTAGGTCGGGGGGTCAGCCCCAGCATTTT.

The chain carries TRBV6-2 or TRBV6-3 and TRBJ1-2; D not certain. Looked up from germline, CDR1 is MNHEY and CDR2 is SVGEGT. V dropped 6 bases and J dropped 3 bases, with 14 bases sitting between them. There are 14 residues in the CDR3. CDR3 amino acids: CASSLVRNDYGYTF. CDR3 DNA sequence: TGTGCCAGCAGCCTCGTTAGGAACGACTATGGCTACACCTTC.

This chain joins TRBV29-1 and TRBJ2-7, with D possibly TRBD2 on 6 matching bases. V was trimmed by 0 bases and J by 6 bases, leaving 9 bases between them. Germline V gene data show CDR1 as SQVTM and CDR2 as ANQGSEA. The CDR3 has 12 residues. This chain's CDR3 is CSVEEEAGEQYF. Here the CDR3 DNA reads TGCAGCGTTGAAGAGGAAGCGGGCGAGCAGTACTTC.

This chain joins TRBV3-1 and TRBJ2-1; 7 bases map to TRBD2. The germline gives CDR1 LGHDT, CDR2 YNNKEL (reference sequence). The CDR3 has 13 residues. The trim removed 1 base at V and 6 bases at J, leaving 0 bases unmatched. The DNA for the CDR3 is TGTGCCAGCAGCCAAGGGACTAGCAATGAGCAGTTCTTC. It codes for CASSQGTSNEQFF.

This clonotype was counted at least ten times. The chain uses TRBV6-5 and TRBJ2-5, with D hard to call. CDR1 and CDR2 (germline): MNHEY, SVGAGI. The CDR3 is 16 residues long. Trimming shortened V by 2 bases and J by 5 bases, and 18 bases separated the two germline ends. The CDR3 coding sequence is TGTGCCAGCAGTTACGAGCAGGCCAGAGGAAAGGAGACCCAGTACTTC. It encodes CASSYEQARGKETQYF.

This clonotype was seen only a few times. This sequence joins TRBV6-2 or TRBV6-3 and TRBJ2-1; D is perhaps TRBD2 (6 bases). Trimming took off 6 bases at V and 2 bases at J, with 17 bases between the two ends. This CDR3 comprises 16 residues. Germline-derived CDR1 and CDR2 are MNHEY and SVGEGT. The CDR3 DNA reads TGTGCCAGCAGGATTCGTAGCGGAGGGGCCTACAATGAGCAGTTCTTC. This encodes CASRIRSGGAYNEQFF.

Many counts were recorded for this clonotype. CDR3 region: CASSAGGETQYF. The CDR3 DNA follows: TGTGCCAGCAGCGCCGGTGGGGAGACCCAGTACTTC. V is TRBV7-9 and J is TRBJ2-5; D gene ambiguous. There are 12 residues in the CDR3. V lost 5 bases and J 5 bases, leaving 9 bases between the germline ends. Per germline, CDR1 SEHNR and CDR2 FQNEAQ (reference sequence).

The V and J genes are TRBV27 and TRBJ2-7; weak D call: TRBD2 (5 bases). Germline V gene sequence: CDR1 MNHEY, CDR2 SMNVEV (reference sequence). The CDR3 totals 14 residues. Trimming pared 6 bases from V and 5 bases from J, leaving 17 bases between. As DNA, the CDR3 is TGTGCCAGCAGCCCTAGAGGGAAAAGCAACGAGCAGTACTTC. As protein: CASSPRGKSNEQYF.

This clonotype turned up a few times. CDR3 coding DNA: TGTGCCAGCTCACCACCGGCGTTTTCAGGGGGCTGGGAAAAACTGTTTTTT. Translating gives CASSPPAFSGGWEKLFF. The chain combines TRBV18 with TRBJ1-4; 8 bases are shared with TRBD1. The CDR3 has 17 amino acids. The junction had 11 bases not matched to a gene; V was cut back by 0 bases and J by 8 bases. The germline CDR1 and CDR2 sequences are KGHSH and LQKENI.

Many counts were recorded for this clonotype. The chain couples TRBV20-1 to TRBJ2-1, with TRBD2 matching over 11 bases. Germline loops: CDR1 DFQATT, CDR2 SNEGSKA (reference sequence). The length of the CDR3 is 14 residues. V trimming: 6 bases; J trimming: 7 bases; junction bases outside the gene matches: 8. The CDR3 DNA follows: TGCAGTGCCGAGACTAGCGGGAAGGGTAATGAGCAGTTCTTC. As protein: CSAETSGKGNEQFF.

The rearrangement links TRBV28 to TRBJ2-7; D is unresolved. Germline CDR1 is MDHEN and CDR2 is SYDVKM. V was cut by 9 bases and J by 1 base, with 19 bases left in between. This CDR3 contains 15 residues. CDR3 region: CASREVFDRSYEQYF. Written as DNA, the CDR3 is TGTGCCAGTCGTGAAGTATTCGACCGGTCCTACGAGCAGTACTTC.

In its sample, this clonotype was seen a few times. This chain joins TRBV28 and TRBJ2-1, with a tentative D call TRBD1 (7 bases). Germline assignment: CDR1 MDHEN and CDR2 SYDVKM. The CDR3 extends over 15 amino acids. Trimming cost V 6 bases and J 2 bases, with 14 bases left between them. The CDR3 bases are TGTGCCAGCAGACCTCAGGGGGGAGCCTACAATGAGCAGTTCTTC. Translating gives CASRPQGGAYNEQFF.

This chain connects TRBV6-2 or TRBV6-3 to TRBJ1-5; 9 bases line up with TRBD1. With 8 bases clipped from V and 4 bases from J, the junction kept 9 bases outside the gene matches. From germline, CDR1 is MNHEY and CDR2 SVGEGT. The CDR3 contains 15 residues. The CDR3 region is CASRPTGGENQPQHF. In DNA, the CDR3 is TGTGCCAGCCGACCGACAGGGGGAGAAAATCAGCCCCAGCATTTT.

This clonotype turned up a few times. CDR3 sequence reads: CASHSRGGLNEKLFF. As DNA, the CDR3 is TGTGCCAGCCACTCTCGAGGGGGGCTGAACGAAAAACTGTTTTTT. V is TRBV28 and J is TRBJ1-4, with a weak D call TRBD1 (6 bases). Germline lookup yields CDR1 MDHEN and CDR2 SYDVKM. This CDR3 has 15 residues. V was clipped by 8 bases and J by 8 bases, with 21 bases between them.

The chain couples TRBV6-1 to TRBJ2-5; a weak D match, TRBD1 (6 bases). V lost 6 bases and J lost 5, with 13 bases in between. Germline V gene sequence: CDR1 MNHNS, CDR2 SASEGT. The CDR3 is 13 amino acids. CDR3 amino acids: CASRQGLRETQYF. The CDR3 region has the DNA TGTGCCAGCAGGCAGGGGTTGAGGGAGACCCAGTACTTC.

This clonotype was seen a handful of times. The chain has TRBV19 and TRBJ2-3, with 12 bases matching TRBD2. The germline V gene encodes CDR1 LNHDA and CDR2 SQIVND (reference sequence). The V gene end was trimmed by 3 bases and the J gene end by 3 bases; junction bases not matched to a gene: 7. CDR3 length: 17 residues. The CDR3 protein is CASSILRTSGNTDTQYF. In DNA form, the CDR3 reads TGTGCCAGTAGTATCCTTCGGACTAGCGGGAATACAGATACGCAGTATTTT. The complete variable domain, with remaining parts taken from reference TRBV19 and TRBJ2-3, reads DGGITQSPKYLFRKEGQNVTLSCEQNLNHDAMYWYRQDPGQGLRLIYYSQIVNDFQKGDIAEGYSVSREKKESFPLTVTSAQKNPTAFYLCASSILRTSGNTDTQYFGPGTRLTVL.

J is TRBJ2-5 and V is TRBV11-2; D is unresolved. CDR3 length equals 15 residues. Germline V gives CDR1 SGHAT, CDR2 FQNNGV. Trimming stripped 5 bases from V and 1 base from J, with 14 bases between. The CDR3 here is CASSPYRPLQETQYF. The CDR3 DNA is TGTGCCAGCAGCCCCTACCGGCCGCTCCAAGAGACCCAGTACTTC.